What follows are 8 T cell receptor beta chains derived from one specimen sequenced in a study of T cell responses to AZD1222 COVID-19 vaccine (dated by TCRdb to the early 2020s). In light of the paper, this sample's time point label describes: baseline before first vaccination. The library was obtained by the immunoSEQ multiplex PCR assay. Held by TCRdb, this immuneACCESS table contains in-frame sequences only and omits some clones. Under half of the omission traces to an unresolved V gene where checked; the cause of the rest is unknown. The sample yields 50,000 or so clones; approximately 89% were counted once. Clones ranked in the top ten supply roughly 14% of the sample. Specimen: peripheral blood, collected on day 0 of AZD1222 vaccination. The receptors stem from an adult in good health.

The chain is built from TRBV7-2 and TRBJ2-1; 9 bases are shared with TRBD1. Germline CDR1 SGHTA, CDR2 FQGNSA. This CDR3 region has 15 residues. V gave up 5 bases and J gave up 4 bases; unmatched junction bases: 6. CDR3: CASSLSTGGYNEQFF. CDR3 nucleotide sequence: TGTGCCAGCAGCCTATCGACAGGGGGATACAATGAGCAGTTCTTC.

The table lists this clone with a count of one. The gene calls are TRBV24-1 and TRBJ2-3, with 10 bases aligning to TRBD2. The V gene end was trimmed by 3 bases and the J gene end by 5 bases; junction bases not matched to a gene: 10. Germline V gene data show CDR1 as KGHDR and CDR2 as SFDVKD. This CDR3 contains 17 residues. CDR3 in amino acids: CATSDASGRRRGDTQYF. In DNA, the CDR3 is TGTGCCACCAGTGATGCTAGCGGGAGAAGACGGGGAGATACGCAGTATTTT.

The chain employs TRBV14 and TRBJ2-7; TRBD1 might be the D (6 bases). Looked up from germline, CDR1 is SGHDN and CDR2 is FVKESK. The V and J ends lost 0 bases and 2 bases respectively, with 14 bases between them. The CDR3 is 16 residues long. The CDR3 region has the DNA TGTGCCAGCAGCCAAGATGTCCTCAGGGGCACCTACGAGCAGTACTTC. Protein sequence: CASSQDVLRGTYEQYF.

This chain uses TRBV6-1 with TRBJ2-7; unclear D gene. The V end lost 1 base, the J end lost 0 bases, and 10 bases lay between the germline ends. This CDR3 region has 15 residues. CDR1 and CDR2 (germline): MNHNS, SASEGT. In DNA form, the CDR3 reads TGTGCCAGCAGTGAAGAGTCTTCTAGCTCCTACGAGCAGTACTTC. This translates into CASSEESSSSYEQYF.

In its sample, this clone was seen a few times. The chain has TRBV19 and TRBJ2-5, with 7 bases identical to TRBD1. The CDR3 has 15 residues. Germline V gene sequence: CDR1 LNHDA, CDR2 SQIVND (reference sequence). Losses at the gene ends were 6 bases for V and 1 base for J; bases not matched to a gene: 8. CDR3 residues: CASRASGTVQETQYF. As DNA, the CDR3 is TGTGCCAGTAGGGCTTCCGGGACAGTCCAAGAGACCCAGTACTTC.

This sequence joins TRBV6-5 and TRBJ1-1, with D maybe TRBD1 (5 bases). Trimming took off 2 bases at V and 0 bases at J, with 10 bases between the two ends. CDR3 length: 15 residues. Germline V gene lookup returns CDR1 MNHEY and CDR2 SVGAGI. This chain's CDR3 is CASSYGDRLNTEAFF. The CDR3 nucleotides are TGTGCCAGCAGTTACGGGGACCGACTGAACACTGAAGCTTTCTTT.

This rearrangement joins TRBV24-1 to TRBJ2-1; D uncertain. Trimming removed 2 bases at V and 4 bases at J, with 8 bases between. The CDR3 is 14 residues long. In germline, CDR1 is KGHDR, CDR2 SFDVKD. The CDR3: CATSDSASYNEQFF. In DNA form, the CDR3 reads TGTGCCACCAGTGATTCGGCGTCTTACAATGAGCAGTTCTTC.

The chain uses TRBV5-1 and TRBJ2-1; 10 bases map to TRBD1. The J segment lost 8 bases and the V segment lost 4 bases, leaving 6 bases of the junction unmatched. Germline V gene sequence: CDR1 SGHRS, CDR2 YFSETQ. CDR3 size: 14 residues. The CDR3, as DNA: TGCGCCAGCAGCCCGGGACAGGGGTATGATGAGCAGTTCTTC. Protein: CASSPGQGYDEQFF.